Sequencing of this T cell receptor (beta chain) was carried out in a study of cytomegalovirus exposure and HLA in healthy donors (dated by TCRdb to the late 2010s). For the study in its entirety: In an earlier analysis of 550 to 750 of the donors, less than 350 Gb of sequence data and 90 million to 120 million unique TCR beta sequences from roughly 180 million T cells were reported. Across 300 to 400 genotyped donors of the cohort, an average of approximately 200,000 unique TCR beta nucleotide sequences per donor were sequenced, and about a sixth of those sequences were non-productive. All discovery cohort repertoires had been generated on a single sequencing platform. Typing coverage varied by locus: roughly 620-640 donors for A, B, C, DRB1 and DQB1; approximately 560 for DQA1; more than 600 for DPA1; some 470 for DPB1. A later analysis re-examined previously published TCR beta repertoires from about 670 donors and added high-resolution HLA genotyping to investigate patterns of TCR occurrence. A separate validation cohort of roughly 110 different subjects was used in addition to the 666-subject first cohort. Class I and class II HLA loci were covered by the typing at four-digit resolution. An earlier analysis of fewer than 750 of the donors used high-throughput TCR beta sequencing to judge whether each TCR beta V gene segment behaved as functional or pseudogenic. Donor age, sex, ethnicity and CMV serostatus were collected together with the repertoire data. The genetic ancestry cluster associated with self-reported Caucasian donors included over 80% of the approximately 410 genotyped donors. An early release that covered about 640 HLA-typed donors contained approximately 300 gigabases of sequencing data and around 85 million unique TCR sequences. Rather than drawing on any new phenotypic data, the later analysis identified candidate immune exposures from TCR beta sequences and the way those sequences occurred across donors. The study was designed to test whether signatures of past pathogen exposure could be identified by cataloging public T cell receptors. A handful of DR-DQ haplotypes were handled as single units for association and clustering because linkage in the cohort was strong. A later genetic analysis used genome-wide SNP genotypes for about three fifths of the 666 donors, treating that subset as a discovery cohort. High-throughput TCR immunosequencing, statistical association of individual TCRs with disease status, and machine learning were combined to predict cytomegalovirus infection status. The study used immunosequencing to profile the T cell repertoires of several hundred subjects and linked those repertoires to cytomegalovirus serostatus. Study-wide conclusions, independent of this receptor: According to a later analysis, parvovirus B19, influenza, CMV and Epstein-Barr virus appeared linked to several top co-occurrence clusters. In a later analysis, the rate of TCR association differed among HLA loci, with DRB1 alleles having the most associated TCRs and HLA-C alleles having the fewest. Roughly uniform sequencing depth across donors was assumed in presence/absence analyses, although this assumption may not hold. A later genetic analysis reported fewer N-insertions in productive TCRs among donors in an Asian-associated ancestry cluster than the roughly 700-donor mean. A further reported finding was that TCR beta sequences accurately predicted the HLA-A and HLA-B alleles for most subjects in the first cohort. In an earlier analysis of 587 of the donors, most TCR beta V segments appeared in productive rearrangements about 87% or about 30% of the time, broadly matching IMGT annotations. A few of the identified cytomegalovirus-associated TCR beta chains were confirmed in vitro to be specific for cytomegalovirus antigens. Linkage disequilibrium might explain the correlated functional status among segregating V segments, but an unknown experimental factor could not be ruled out. CMV serostatus was the only immune exposure information available for the cohort. A later analysis associated 15,000 or so TCR beta sequences with specific HLA alleles at a false discovery rate of 0.05. This cohort had only TCR beta chains sequenced, and the lack of alpha or paired-chain data limited which features could be detected. In a later analysis, most CMV-associated TCR beta chains were found to appear HLA-restricted, with HLA associations seemingly driven largely by CMV exposure. The classifier was reported to diagnose cytomegalovirus status with high specificity and sensitivity in both the original and validation cohorts. In the study, around 150 TCR beta chains were listed as associated with cytomegalovirus. Because HLA typing was missing for some donors at each locus, association tests included only the typed subset. In a later analysis, HLA-associated TCR beta chains showed more clonal expansion and lower generation probabilities than non-associated chains that were equally common. The sequencing pipeline was judged likely to have produced a cluster of highly shared sequence variants as a technical artifact. Because counts were too low, about 18 rarely observed V segments, including chromosome 9 orphons, were left out of the earlier analysis of 587 of the donors. While some public TCRs were present in many individuals, most TCR sequences turned up only very rarely across donors. Strong co-occurrence of HLA alleles, especially DR and DQ, made assigning TCR associations to individual alleles difficult. Some IMGT-functional V segments, including TRBV6-2 and TRBV6-3, could not be distinguished by the 87-base-pair reads and were therefore excluded. It was suggested by the authors that the approach could potentially be generalized to other disease states and immunological phenotypes. In a later genetic analysis, a missense DCLRE1C variant was associated with V-gene and J-gene trimming of TCR beta chains, and the association was replicated in an independent cohort.

The cohort was made up of roughly 670 healthy bone marrow donors. All cohort members were sampled while nominally healthy, although unrecorded immune exposures were likely present. The donor was CMV seronegative and belonged to the group of 352 seronegative cohort members. A peripheral blood sample was provided by each donor, and peripheral blood mononuclear cells were used for TCR beta sequencing. Genomic DNA was extracted from the blood cell samples with the Qiagen DNeasy Blood Extraction Kit. This clone was counted a single time. Its antigen is currently not known. One end of the junction fails to match germline, which may point to a read error. Library prep was done by the immunoSEQ multiplex PCR assay. For the multiplex PCR, a mixture combining 60 forward primers for TCR Vbeta segments and 13 reverse primers for TCR Jbeta segments was used. The CDR3 region of rearranged TCR beta genes was amplified from genomic DNA by a multiplex PCR assay. The amplified TCR beta libraries were sequenced on the Illumina HiSeq System as 87-base-pair reads. The paper's data handling went like this. A later analysis tallied around 82 million unique TCR beta chains across the 700 or so repertoires, and 10 million to 11 million of those chains were shared by two or more donors. Raw reads were error-corrected and collapsed into unique sequences by a nearest-neighbor algorithm in which closely related sequences were merged to remove PCR and sequencing errors. To assign V, D and J gene segments, CDR3 sequences were aligned to IMGT reference sequences. Each retained sequence needed at least a six-nucleotide match to both a V gene segment and a J gene segment. Rearrangements were classified as productive when the CDR3 lacked stop codons and remained in frame with V and J, and all other rearrangements were classified as non-productive. Following IMGT convention, CDR3 was defined as the stretch from the second conserved V-encoded cysteine to the conserved J-encoded phenylalanine. The earlier analysis of about 590 of the donors excluded sequences that lacked an unambiguous match to a single V gene segment. In an earlier analysis of approximately 500 of the donors, a V segment was called functional when productive rearrangements were above 56.7%, and segregating when the standard deviation between donors exceeded 5%. A statistical classification framework was built for diagnosing cytomegalovirus status from the catalog of TCR beta chain sequences. V and J gene assignment, in a later analysis, came from comparing TCR nucleotide sequences with IMGT/GENE-DB human TR gene sequences. The TCRdist pipeline was used in a later analysis to assign CDR3 sequences and most-parsimonious VDJ recombination scenarios. In a later analysis, each TCR beta chain was defined by its CDR3 amino acid sequence together with its V-gene family, and reads without a unique V-gene family were excluded. To address suspected cross-contamination and a sequencing artifact, a later analysis removed around 600 highly shared, low-generation-probability nucleotide sequences. In a later analysis, a clonal expansion index for each public chain was calculated from normalized within-repertoire ranks of inferred template counts. Generation probabilities in a later analysis came from a VDJ recombination model fitted to out-of-frame rearrangements, and those results were checked against IGoR. In a later analysis, hypergeometric tests were used to score TCR-TCR, TCR-HLA and TCR-CMV co-occurrence, with a repertoire-size bias correction applied to TCR pairs. False discovery rates were estimated in a later analysis by permuting HLA or CMV assignments 20 times. In a later analysis, co-occurring TCRs were grouped using DBSCAN, with TCRdist sequence similarity added in when clustering inside HLA-allele-positive subsets. Repertoires with fewer than 30,000 or more than 120,000 public chains, plus five repertoires with anomalous nucleotide sharing, were excluded from co-occurrence clustering. The immuneACCESS repertoire file appears here via TCRdb, limited to in-frame rearrangements. These files lack a portion of the clones; in checked studies, under half of the deficit traces to unresolved V genes, and the cause of the others is not known. V and J calls and clone size are as listed in that table; D and trimming were resolved from the DNA. The sample table contains 200,000 to 250,000 clones; only one count was recorded for roughly 75% of them. Less than 2% of the sample is in the top ten clones.

Including the terminal cysteine and phenylalanine, the CDR3 comprises 9 residues. The only DNA kept is the CDR3, 27 bases in frame from the first base. The germline V gene (reference sequence) supplies CDR1 LNHDA and CDR2 SQIVND. The TCR was taken from a young woman in good health and CMV-seronegative. The specimen was PBMCs. The sequence joins TRBV19 to TRBJ1-2, and the D gene may be TRBD1, 5 bases matching. The CDR3 region reads CASSLGGVF. The sequenced DNA is TGTGCCAGTAGCCTGGGGGGGGTCTTC.